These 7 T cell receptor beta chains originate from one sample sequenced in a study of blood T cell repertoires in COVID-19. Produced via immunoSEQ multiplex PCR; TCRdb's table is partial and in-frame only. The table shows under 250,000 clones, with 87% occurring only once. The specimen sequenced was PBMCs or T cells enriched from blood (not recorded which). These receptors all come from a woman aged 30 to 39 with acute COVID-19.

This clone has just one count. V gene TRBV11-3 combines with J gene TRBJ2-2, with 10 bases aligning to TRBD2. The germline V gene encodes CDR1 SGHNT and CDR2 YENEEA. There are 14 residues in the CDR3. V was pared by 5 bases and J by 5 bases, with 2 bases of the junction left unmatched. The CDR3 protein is CASSLSGGTGELFF. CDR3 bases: TGTGCCAGCAGCCTTAGCGGGGGGACCGGGGAGCTGTTTTTT.

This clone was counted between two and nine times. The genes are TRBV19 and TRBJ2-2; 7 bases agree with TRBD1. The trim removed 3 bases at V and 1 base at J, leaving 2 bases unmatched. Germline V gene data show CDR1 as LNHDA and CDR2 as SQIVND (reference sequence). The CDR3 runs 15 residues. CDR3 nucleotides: TGTGCCAGTAGTATTGGGACAGAGAACACCGGGGAGCTGTTTTTT. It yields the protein CASSIGTENTGELFF. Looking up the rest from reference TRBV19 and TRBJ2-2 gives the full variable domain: DGGITQSPKYLFRKEGQNVTLSCEQNLNHDAMYWYRQDPGQGLRLIYYSQIVNDFQKGDIAEGYSVSREKKESFPLTVTSAQKNPTAFYLCASSIGTENTGELFFGEGSRLTVL.

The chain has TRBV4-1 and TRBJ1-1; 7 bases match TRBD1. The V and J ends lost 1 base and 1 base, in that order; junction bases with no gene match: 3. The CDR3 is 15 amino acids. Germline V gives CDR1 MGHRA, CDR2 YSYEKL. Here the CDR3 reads CASSQGWDRNTEAFF. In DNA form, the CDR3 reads TGCGCCAGCAGCCAAGGATGGGACAGGAACACTGAAGCTTTCTTT.

Here the CDR3 DNA reads TGTGCCAGCAGCTTAGCCATGCTTGGACACCCTCATCAGCCCCAGCATTTT. Translated: CASSLAMLGHPHQPQHF. The V gene is TRBV7-8, the J gene TRBJ1-5; D is possibly TRBD1 (5 bases). The CDR3 length is 17 residues. The V end lost 0 bases, the J end lost 5 bases, and 17 bases lay between the germline ends. From germline, CDR1 is SGHVS and CDR2 FQNEAQ.

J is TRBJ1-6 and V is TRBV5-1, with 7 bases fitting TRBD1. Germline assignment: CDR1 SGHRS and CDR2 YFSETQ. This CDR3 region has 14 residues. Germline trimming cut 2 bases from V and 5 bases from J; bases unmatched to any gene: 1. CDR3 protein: CASSFGTDNSPLHF. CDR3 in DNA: TGCGCCAGCAGCTTTGGGACAGATAATTCACCCCTCCACTTT.

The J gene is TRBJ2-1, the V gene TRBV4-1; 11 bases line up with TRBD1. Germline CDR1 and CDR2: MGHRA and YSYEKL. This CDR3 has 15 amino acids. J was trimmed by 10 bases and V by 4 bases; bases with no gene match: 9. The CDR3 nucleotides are TGCGCCAGCAGCCGTGAGGGGACAGGGGGGTTAGAGCAGTTCTTC. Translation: CASSREGTGGLEQFF.

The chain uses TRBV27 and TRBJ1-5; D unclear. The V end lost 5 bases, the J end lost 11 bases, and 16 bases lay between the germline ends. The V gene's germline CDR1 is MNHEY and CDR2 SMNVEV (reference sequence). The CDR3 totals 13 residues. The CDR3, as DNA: TGTGCCAGCAGTCGATCGGAGACTGAAGCCCAGCATTTT. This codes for CASSRSETEAQHF.